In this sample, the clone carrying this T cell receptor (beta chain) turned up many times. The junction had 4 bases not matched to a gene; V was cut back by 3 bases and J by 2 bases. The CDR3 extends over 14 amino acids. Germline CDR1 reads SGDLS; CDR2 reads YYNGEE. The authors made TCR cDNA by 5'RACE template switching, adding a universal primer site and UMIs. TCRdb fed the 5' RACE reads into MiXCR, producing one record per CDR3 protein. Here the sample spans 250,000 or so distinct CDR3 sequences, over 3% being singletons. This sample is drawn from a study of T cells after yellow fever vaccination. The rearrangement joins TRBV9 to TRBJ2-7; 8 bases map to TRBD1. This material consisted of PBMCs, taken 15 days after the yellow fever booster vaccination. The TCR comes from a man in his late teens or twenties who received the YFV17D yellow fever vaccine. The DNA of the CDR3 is TGTGCCAGCAGCGCCGGGACAGGTACCTACGAGCAGTACTTC. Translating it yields CASSAGTGTYEQYF.